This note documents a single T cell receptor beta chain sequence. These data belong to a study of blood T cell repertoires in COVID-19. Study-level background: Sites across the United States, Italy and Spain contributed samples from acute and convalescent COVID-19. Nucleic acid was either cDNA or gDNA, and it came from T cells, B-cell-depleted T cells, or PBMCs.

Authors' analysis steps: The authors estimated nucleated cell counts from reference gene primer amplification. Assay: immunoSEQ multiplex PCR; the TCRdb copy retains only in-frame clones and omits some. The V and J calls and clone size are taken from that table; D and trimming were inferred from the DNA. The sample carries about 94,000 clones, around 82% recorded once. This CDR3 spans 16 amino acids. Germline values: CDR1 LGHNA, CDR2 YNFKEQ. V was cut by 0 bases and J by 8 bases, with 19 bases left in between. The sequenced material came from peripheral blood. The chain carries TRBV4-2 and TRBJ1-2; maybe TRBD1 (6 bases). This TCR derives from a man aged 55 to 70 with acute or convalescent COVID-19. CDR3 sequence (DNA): TGTGCCAGCAGCCAAGATCTGTCAGGGGAGGGATTAGGCTACACCTTC. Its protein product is CASSQDLSGEGLGYTF.